This T cell receptor beta chain was identified in a study of a mutant IDH1 vaccine in newly diagnosed glioma. About the study: Patients began vaccination 4-6 weeks after radiotherapy alone, or with temozolomide cycles. Most had both radiotherapy and temozolomide beforehand; others had only one.

Sequenced by immunoSEQ multiplex PCR; TCRdb stores in-frame clones only, minus some. The repertoire holds tens of thousands of clones, with roughly two thirds as singletons. The study's findings and limits: Alterations occurring in top peripheral T cell clonotypes seemed unrelated to pseudoprogression.

Time point noted: week 47, end of study. The vaccine gave 300 ug of a 20-mer mutant IDH1 peptide subcutaneously per dose. Donor tumors were new WHO grade 3 or 4 IDH1-mutant, ATRX-lost astrocytomas. The germline V gene has CDR1 MNHNS and CDR2 SASEGT. The CDR3 runs 14 residues. Trimming removed 6 bases at V and 2 bases at J, with 11 bases between. About this clone itself: Its antigen is not known.

This clonotype was obtained from a man aged 35-49 years with glioma. Some clones in this sample may be carry-over from other donors' samples. The source material was peripheral blood mononuclear cells (PBMCs), sampled from a glioma patient whose treatment included an IDH1 peptide vaccine. The chain carries TRBV6-1 and TRBJ1-5; D gene uncertain. The CDR3 DNA is TGTGCCAGCAGGGATTATATGGGCAATCAGCCCCAGCATTTT. It is translated as CASRDYMGNQPQHF.